The clone carrying this TCR beta chain was seen once. The length of the CDR3 is 18 residues. V lost 3 bases and J lost 0; bases outside the gene matches: 12. The data derive from a study of cytomegalovirus exposure and HLA in healthy donors. 60 Vbeta and 13 Jbeta primers were used in PCR. Using immunoSEQ multiplex PCR, the repertoire was profiled, and TCRdb retains in-frame clones only, with some absent. The sample shows 200,000 to 250,000 clones, over 80% of them seen only once. Input material: PBMCs. This clonotype originated in a boy between 2 and 15 years old in good health and CMV-seronegative. The rearrangement links TRBV23-1 to TRBJ1-1; 8 nucleotides align to TRBD1. TRBV23-1 is reported as an ORF; its role is uncertain. Here the CDR3 reads CASSHQGSDRGMNTEAFF. For the CDR3, the DNA is TGCGCCAGCAGTCACCAAGGTTCTGACAGGGGCATGAACACTGAAGCTTTCTTT.